Given below is one T cell receptor (beta chain) in context. The authors reverse transcribed roughly 0.45 to 1 ug RNA with random hexamers. TCRdb re-derived calls from the immunoSEQ multiplex PCR reads in MiXCR, one entry per CDR3 protein. The repertoire includes around 170,000 distinct CDR3 sequences, approximately 94% of them detected once, and 0.12% sits in the top ten. This entry comes from a study of CD8 T cells in Susac syndrome. The CDR3 is 18 residues long. V shed 7 bases, J shed 1 base, and the junction held 8 bases outside the gene matches. V usage is TRBV12-3 or TRBV12-4 and J usage is TRBJ2-1; 15 bases fit TRBD2. The sample taken for sequencing was CD4+ T cells from PBMCs. The receptor's source is a human donor with Susac syndrome. CDR3 nucleotide sequence: TGTGCCAGCATTGGACTAGCGGGGGGGGCCCCTTCCTACAATGAGCAGTTCTTC. Encoded protein: CASIGLAGGAPSYNEQFF.